This T cell receptor (beta chain) was observed in a study of blood T cell repertoires in COVID-19. Study-level background: COVID-19 samples from acute and convalescent phases originated in the United States, Italy and Spain. Sample material is recorded as cDNA or gDNA derived from T cells, B-cell-depleted T cells, or PBMCs.

Trimming shortened V by 1 base and J by 2 bases, and 17 bases separated the two germline ends. The CDR3 contains 17 residues. The germline CDR1 and CDR2 sequences are MGHRA and YSYEKL. Original processing methods: Reference gene primer amplification in the assay estimated nucleated cell counts. Profiling relied on immunoSEQ multiplex PCR, and the TCRdb table lists in-frame clones only, not all of them. The D gene and trimming were derived from the DNA, and the V and J assignments and clone size from that table. Of 20,000 to 30,000 clones detected, about 90% appear once; the ten largest clones hold around 2.7%.

The genes are TRBV4-1 and TRBJ1-2; tentatively, D is TRBD1 (6 bases). Sequenced material: peripheral blood. This receptor was identified in a human donor in a cohort sampled during active COVID-19. CDR3 residues: CASSQVGPHRANYGYTF. The DNA of the CDR3 is TGCGCCAGCAGCCAAGTTGGCCCCCACAGGGCGAACTATGGCTACACCTTC.